The rows below give T cell receptor beta chains drawn from one sample of a study of blood T cell repertoires in COVID-19. Using immunoSEQ multiplex PCR, the repertoire was profiled, and TCRdb retains in-frame clones only, with some absent. This sample carries 160,000 or so clones, around nine tenths of them seen once, and the ten largest clones take about a tenth. Sample: peripheral blood. The receptors were sampled from a woman between 70 and 85 years old with COVID-19, enrolled during active disease. CDR3s include the opening cysteine and the closing phenylalanine or tryptophan. D genes are given only for firm matches. Clone sizes are given selectively: once, few, many, or a class where the clone is expanded.

d_call | clone_size | j_call | v_call | cdr3_aa | cdr3_nt
TRBD1 | many | TRBJ1-4 | TRBV10-3 | CASGTGLDEKLFF | TGTGCCTCCGGGACAGGGCTTGACGAAAAACTGTTTTTT
- | once | TRBJ1-5 | TRBV28 | CASSSWGGLNQPQHF | TGTGCCAGCAGTTCTTGGGGAGGCCTAAATCAGCCCCAGCATTTT
TRBD2 | - | TRBJ2-5 | TRBV6-2/TRBV6-3 | CASSHWTSGGQETQYF | TGTGCCAGCAGTCACTGGACTAGCGGGGGACAAGAGACCCAGTACTTC
- | - | TRBJ2-5 | TRBV18 | CASSPRGVETQYF | TGTGCCAGCTCACCACGGGGAGTTGAGACCCAGTACTTC
TRBD2 | - | TRBJ2-3 | TRBV10-3 | CAIGGLAGPTDTQYF | TGTGCCATCGGAGGACTAGCGGGCCCCACAGATACGCAGTATTTT
- | - | TRBJ2-1 | TRBV28 | CASITPGTDPLFF | TGTGCCTCCATAACCCCCGGGACTGACCCCTTGTTCTTC
- | - | TRBJ1-4 | TRBV10-3 | CAISESMGGGGGKLFF | TGTGCCATCAGTGAGTCAATGGGCGGGGGCGGCGGAAAACTGTTTTTT
- | - | TRBJ1-5 | TRBV19 | CASSIVAGNQPQHF | TGTGCCAGTAGTATTGTAGCGGGGAATCAGCCCCAGCATTTT
- | - | TRBJ2-5 | TRBV10-2 | CASSDTFQYQETQYF | TGCGCCAGCAGTGATACATTCCAGTACCAAGAGACCCAGTACTTC
- | - | TRBJ2-7 | TRBV19 | CASSAGPAYEQYF | TGTGCCAGTAGTGCAGGGCCTGCCTACGAGCAGTACTTC
TRBD1 | - | TRBJ1-1 | TRBV6-6 | CASSYPGQGNTEAFF | TGTGCCAGCAGTTACCCAGGACAGGGGAACACTGAAGCTTTCTTT
TRBD1 | - | TRBJ2-5 | TRBV5-6 | CASSSGQLTQYF | TGTGCCAGCAGCTCGGGACAGTTGACCCAGTACTTC
- | - | TRBJ1-2 | TRBV15 | CATSLRDGEAYGYTF | TGTGCCACCAGCCTCCGGGACGGGGAGGCCTATGGCTACACCTTC
TRBD1 | - | TRBJ1-1 | TRBV28 | CASNTPGQGALRTEAFF | TGTGCCAGCAACACACCGGGACAGGGGGCGTTGAGGACTGAAGCTTTCTTT
TRBD1 | few | TRBJ1-1 | TRBV10-3 | CAIADRVGTFF | TGTGCCATCGCGGACAGGGTGGGAACTTTCTTT
- | - | TRBJ1-5 | TRBV6-5 | CASSSSGEFNQPQHF | TGTGCCAGCAGTTCCTCCGGGGAATTCAATCAGCCCCAGCATTTT
- | - | TRBJ1-3 | TRBV18 | CASSNSNSGNTIYF | TGTGCCAGCTCGAACAGCAACTCTGGAAACACCATATATTTT
TRBD1 | - | TRBJ1-5 | TRBV5-5 | CASSLTGGNQPQHF | TGTGCCAGCAGCTTGACAGGGGGCAATCAGCCCCAGCATTTT
- | - | TRBJ2-7 | TRBV5-5 | CASSFTMSGPSYEQYF | TGTGCCAGCAGCTTCACAATGTCGGGTCCCTCCTACGAGCAGTACTTC
- | - | TRBJ1-3 | TRBV5-1 | CASSLSAGSSGTIYF | TGCGCCAGCAGCTTGTCCGCAGGGTCTAGCGGCACCATATATTTT
TRBD2 | - | TRBJ2-2 | TRBV7-8 | CASRPTRLAGGGSGELFF | TGTGCCAGCAGACCTACTCGACTAGCGGGTGGGGGGAGCGGGGAGCTGTTTTTT
- | - | TRBJ2-3 | TRBV5-4 | CASSPRQSYDTQYF | TGTGCCAGCAGCCCACGACAGAGCTATGATACGCAGTATTTT
TRBD2 | - | TRBJ2-3 | TRBV10-3 | CAISESTSGGSSTDTQYF | TGTGCCATCAGTGAGTCGACTAGCGGGGGCTCTAGCACAGATACGCAGTATTTT
- | - | TRBJ2-2 | TRBV7-9 | CASTLLKPANTGELFF | TGTGCCAGCACCCTTCTGAAGCCCGCGAACACCGGGGAGCTGTTTTTT
TRBD1 | - | TRBJ1-1 | TRBV3-1/TRBV3-2 | CASSHADRATEAFF | TGTGCCAGCAGCCACGCGGACAGGGCGACTGAAGCTTTCTTT
TRBD2 | - | TRBJ2-7 | TRBV28 | CASTNYGGAAEQYF | TGTGCCAGCACAAACTACGGGGGGGCTGCCGAGCAGTACTTC
TRBD1 | once | TRBJ2-2 | TRBV5-4 | CASSRDSPNTGELFF | TGTGCCAGCAGCAGGGACAGCCCGAACACCGGGGAGCTGTTTTTT
- | - | TRBJ2-1 | TRBV5-4 | CASSPNRVSSYNEQFF | TGTGCCAGCAGCCCTAACAGGGTCAGCTCCTACAATGAGCAGTTCTTC
TRBD1 | few | TRBJ2-2 | TRBV5-1 | CASSLGDRSNTGELFF | TGCGCCAGCAGCTTGGGGGACAGGTCCAACACCGGGGAGCTGTTTTTT
TRBD1 | - | TRBJ1-1 | TRBV5-6 | CASSVQGALAFF | TGTGCCAGCAGCGTACAGGGGGCTCTAGCTTTCTTT
TRBD1 | - | TRBJ1-2 | TRBV24-1 | CATSDRTGGPYGYTF | TGTGCCACCAGTGATAGGACAGGGGGCCCCTACGGCTACACCTTC
- | - | TRBJ1-2 | TRBV2 | CASSLTLAFDYTF | TGTGCCAGCAGCCTCACCTTGGCTTTTGACTACACCTTC
TRBD1 | - | TRBJ1-1 | TRBV7-9 | CASSGQGNTEAFF | TGTGCCAGCAGCGGACAGGGGAACACTGAAGCTTTCTTT
- | once | TRBJ2-2 | TRBV4-1 | CASSRDTSNTGELFF | TGCGCCAGCAGCCGGGACACCTCGAACACCGGGGAGCTGTTTTTT
- | - | TRBJ1-2 | TRBV27 | CASREWGGLYGYTF | TGTGCTAGCAGGGAGTGGGGGGGACTCTATGGCTACACCTTC
- | - | TRBJ1-1 | TRBV7-2 | CASSLMLGAGEAFF | TGTGCCAGCAGCTTGATGTTGGGGGCAGGTGAAGCTTTCTTT
TRBD1 | - | TRBJ1-5 | TRBV7-9 | CASSSTGDQPQHF | TGTGCCAGCAGTTCTACAGGGGATCAGCCCCAGCATTTT
TRBD1 | - | TRBJ1-1 | TRBV5-1 | CASSREGGLNTEAFF | TGCGCCAGCAGTCGTGAAGGGGGCTTGAACACTGAAGCTTTCTTT
TRBD2 | - | TRBJ2-5 | TRBV3-1/TRBV3-2 | CASSQDLAGGRETQYF | TGTGCCAGCAGCCAAGATCTAGCGGGGGGCCGGGAGACCCAGTACTTC
TRBD1 | few | TRBJ1-5 | TRBV5-5 | CASSLDRGQGFSNQPQHF | TGTGCCAGCAGCTTGGACCGGGGACAGGGATTTAGCAATCAGCCCCAGCATTTT
- | - | TRBJ1-2 | TRBV5-1 | CASSLQGDSYGYTF | TGCGCCAGCAGCTTGCAAGGGGATAGCTATGGCTACACCTTC
- | - | TRBJ1-3 | TRBV6-1 | CASSEPGDPGNTIYF | TGTGCCAGCAGTGAGCCAGGGGATCCTGGAAACACCATATATTTT
TRBD1 | - | TRBJ1-1 | TRBV5-8 | CASSYGQVAAFF | TGTGCCAGCAGCTACGGACAGGTTGCGGCTTTCTTT
TRBD1 | once | TRBJ1-2 | TRBV11-2 | CASSSYGTGGYTF | TGTGCCAGCAGCTCTTATGGGACAGGAGGCTACACCTTC
- | - | TRBJ1-3 | TRBV30 | CAWTQGKGNTIYF | TGTGCCTGGACCCAGGGGAAGGGAAACACCATATATTTT
- | - | TRBJ2-2 | TRBV10-3 | CAISESSWQSARGGELFF | TGTGCCATCAGTGAGTCAAGTTGGCAGAGTGCCAGGGGCGGGGAGCTGTTTTTT
- | - | TRBJ2-7 | TRBV5-1 | CASSLFPGSSYEQYF | TGCGCCAGCAGCTTGTTCCCGGGGAGCTCCTACGAGCAGTACTTC
- | - | TRBJ1-2 | TRBV6-5 | CASSAGVTNYGYTF | TGTGCCAGCAGCGCCGGTGTAACTAACTATGGCTACACCTTC
TRBD1 | - | TRBJ1-4 | TRBV7-9 | CASSFQGAANEKLFF | TGTGCCAGCAGCTTCCAGGGGGCGGCTAATGAAAAACTGTTTTTT
TRBD1 | - | TRBJ2-5 | TRBV11-3 | CASSPGTGTETQYF | TGTGCCAGCAGCCCAGGGACAGGGACAGAGACCCAGTACTTC
TRBD1 | once | TRBJ2-3 | TRBV5-4 | CASSLSDRTPRSTDTQYF | TGTGCCAGCAGCTTGTCGGACAGGACCCCTCGGAGCACAGATACGCAGTATTTT
TRBD1 | once | TRBJ1-2 | TRBV18 | CASSPPGQSIWGYTF | TGTGCCAGCTCACCCCCGGGACAGTCTATTTGGGGCTACACCTTC